A selection of T cell receptor beta chains follows, all from one sample in a study of blood T cell repertoires in COVID-19. Clones were sequenced by immunoSEQ multiplex PCR, and TCRdb holds only the in-frame ones, with some missing. This repertoire shows hundreds of thousands of clones, approximately 84% found once; its top ten account for around 1.8%. The material sequenced was peripheral blood. These receptor sequences come from a woman of 80 years or more with acute or convalescent COVID-19. The CDR3 runs from the conserved cysteine through the conserved F or W. The order of the fields is V gene, D gene, J gene, clone size, CDR3 DNA, CDR3 protein. The D gene is left open where the match is weak. The listing skips clone size in some rows; elsewhere it reads once, few, many or a size class.

TRBV2	TRBD1	TRBJ2-1	.	TGTGCCAGCAGTGCCTCGGGACAGAACAATGAGCAGTTCTTC	CASSASGQNNEQFF
TRBV7-2	TRBD1	TRBJ2-5	.	TGTGCCAGCAGCCATCGGACAGGGGTTGAGACCCAGTACTTC	CASSHRTGVETQYF
TRBV5-4	TRBD2	TRBJ2-3	.	TGTGCCAGCACCGGGGGGACTAGCGGGTCGCCTAGCACAGATACGCAGTATTTT	CASTGGTSGSPSTDTQYF
TRBV7-2	.	TRBJ1-5	.	TGTGCCAGCAGCCCAGCAGGAAATCAGCCCCAGCATTTT	CASSPAGNQPQHF
TRBV4-3	TRBD2	TRBJ2-1	.	TGCGCCAGCAGCCAATTCAGCGGGGGGGCCGCCTACAATGAGCAGTTCTTC	CASSQFSGGAAYNEQFF
TRBV28	TRBD1	TRBJ2-7	.	TGTGCCAGCACCCAGGGACAGCGCTTACGGGGGCAGTACTTC	CASTQGQRLRGQYF
TRBV6-2/TRBV6-3	TRBD1	TRBJ2-3	.	TGTGCCAGCAGTTATTTTGGACAGGGCAGCACAGATACGCAGTATTTT	CASSYFGQGSTDTQYF
TRBV29-1	TRBD1	TRBJ2-7	.	TGCAGCGTTGAAGGGGGACAGGGCCCACAGCAGTACTTC	CSVEGGQGPQQYF
TRBV29-1	.	TRBJ2-5	few	TGCAGCGTTGAGAGGCGGGATGGGGAGACCCAGTACTTC	CSVERRDGETQYF
TRBV28	.	TRBJ1-2	.	TGTGCCAGCAGAGCAGGCAGGGCTAACTATGGCTACACCTTC	CASRAGRANYGYTF
TRBV2	TRBD1	TRBJ1-5	few	TGTGCCAGCAGTGGAGGGACAGGGATTCAGCCCCAGCATTTT	CASSGGTGIQPQHF
TRBV6-2/TRBV6-3	TRBD2	TRBJ2-5	once	TGTGCCAGCAGTCAGGGACTAGCCCAAGAGACCCAGTACTTC	CASSQGLAQETQYF
TRBV4-1	.	TRBJ1-3	few	TGCGCCAGCAGCCGGACAGAATCTGGAAACACCATATATTTT	CASSRTESGNTIYF